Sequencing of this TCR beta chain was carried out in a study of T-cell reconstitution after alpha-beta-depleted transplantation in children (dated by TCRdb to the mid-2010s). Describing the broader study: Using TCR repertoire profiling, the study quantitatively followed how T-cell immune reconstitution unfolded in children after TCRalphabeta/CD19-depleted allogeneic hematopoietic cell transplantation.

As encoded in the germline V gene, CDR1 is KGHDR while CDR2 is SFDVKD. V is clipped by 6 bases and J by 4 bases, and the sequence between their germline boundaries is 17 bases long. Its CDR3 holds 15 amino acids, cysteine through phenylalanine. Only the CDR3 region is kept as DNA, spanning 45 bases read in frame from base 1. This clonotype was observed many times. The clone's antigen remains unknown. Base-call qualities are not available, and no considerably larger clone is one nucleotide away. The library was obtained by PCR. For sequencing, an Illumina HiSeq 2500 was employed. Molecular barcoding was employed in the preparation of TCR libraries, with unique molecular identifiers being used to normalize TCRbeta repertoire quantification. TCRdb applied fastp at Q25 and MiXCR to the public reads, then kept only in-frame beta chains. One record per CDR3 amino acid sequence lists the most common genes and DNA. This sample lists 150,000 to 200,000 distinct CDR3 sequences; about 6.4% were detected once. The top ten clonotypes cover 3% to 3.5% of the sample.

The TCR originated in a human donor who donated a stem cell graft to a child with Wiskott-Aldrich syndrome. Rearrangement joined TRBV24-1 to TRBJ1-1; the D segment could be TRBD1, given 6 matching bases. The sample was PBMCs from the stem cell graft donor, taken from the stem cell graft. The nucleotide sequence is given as TGTGCCACCAGTCCGGGACACGGGCGAGGCACTGAAGCTTTCTTT. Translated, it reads CATSPGHGRGTEAFF.